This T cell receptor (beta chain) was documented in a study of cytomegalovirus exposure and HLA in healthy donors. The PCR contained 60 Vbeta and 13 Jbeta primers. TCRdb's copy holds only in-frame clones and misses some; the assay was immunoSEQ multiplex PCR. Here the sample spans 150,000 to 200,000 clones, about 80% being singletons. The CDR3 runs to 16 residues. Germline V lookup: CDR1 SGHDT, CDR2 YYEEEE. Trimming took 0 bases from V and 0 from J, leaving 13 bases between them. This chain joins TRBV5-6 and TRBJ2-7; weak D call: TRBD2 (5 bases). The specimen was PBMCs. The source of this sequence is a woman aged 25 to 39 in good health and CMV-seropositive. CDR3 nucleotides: TGTGCCAGCAGCTTGGTGGGTGGGAGTAGCTCCTACGAGCAGTACTTC. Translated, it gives CASSLVGGSSSYEQYF.